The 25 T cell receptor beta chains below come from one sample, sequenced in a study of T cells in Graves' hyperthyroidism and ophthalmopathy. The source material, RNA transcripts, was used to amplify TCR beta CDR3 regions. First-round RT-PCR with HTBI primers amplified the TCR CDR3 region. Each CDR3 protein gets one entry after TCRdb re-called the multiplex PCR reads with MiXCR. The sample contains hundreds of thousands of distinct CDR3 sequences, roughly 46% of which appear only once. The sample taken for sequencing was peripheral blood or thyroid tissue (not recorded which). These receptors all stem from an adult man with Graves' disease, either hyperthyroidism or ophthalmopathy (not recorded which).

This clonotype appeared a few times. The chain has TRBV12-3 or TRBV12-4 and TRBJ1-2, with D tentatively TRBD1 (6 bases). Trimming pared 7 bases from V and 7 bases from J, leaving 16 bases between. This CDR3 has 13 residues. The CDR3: CASIPQGPVGYTF. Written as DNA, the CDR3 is TGTGCCAGCATCCCCCAGGGGCCGGTTGGCTACACCTTC.

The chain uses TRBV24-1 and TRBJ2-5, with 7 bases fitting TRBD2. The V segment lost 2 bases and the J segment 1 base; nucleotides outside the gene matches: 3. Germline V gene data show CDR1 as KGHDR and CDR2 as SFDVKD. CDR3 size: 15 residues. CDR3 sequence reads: CATSDSREVQETQYF. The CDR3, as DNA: TGTGCCACCAGTGATTCCCGGGAGGTCCAAGAGACCCAGTACTTC.

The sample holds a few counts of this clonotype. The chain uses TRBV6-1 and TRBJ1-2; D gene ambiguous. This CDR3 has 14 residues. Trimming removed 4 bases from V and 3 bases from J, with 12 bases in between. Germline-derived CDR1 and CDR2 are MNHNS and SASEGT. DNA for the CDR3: TGTGCCAGCAGTGTCGGGCCCGGAGACTATGGCTACACCTTC. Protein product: CASSVGPGDYGYTF.

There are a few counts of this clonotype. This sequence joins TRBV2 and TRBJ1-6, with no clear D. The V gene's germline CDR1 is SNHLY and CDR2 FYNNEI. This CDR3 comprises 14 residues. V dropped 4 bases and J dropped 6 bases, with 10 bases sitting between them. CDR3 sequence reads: CASSARGLNSPLHF. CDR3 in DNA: TGTGCCAGCAGTGCTAGAGGGCTTAATTCACCCCTCCACTTT.

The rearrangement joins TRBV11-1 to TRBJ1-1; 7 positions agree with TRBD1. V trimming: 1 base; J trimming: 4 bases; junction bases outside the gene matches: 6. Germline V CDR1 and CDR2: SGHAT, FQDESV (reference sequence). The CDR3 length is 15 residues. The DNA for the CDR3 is TGTGCCAGCAGCTTAGAAAAGACAGGGATCACTGAAGCTTTCTTT. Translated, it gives CASSLEKTGITEAFF.

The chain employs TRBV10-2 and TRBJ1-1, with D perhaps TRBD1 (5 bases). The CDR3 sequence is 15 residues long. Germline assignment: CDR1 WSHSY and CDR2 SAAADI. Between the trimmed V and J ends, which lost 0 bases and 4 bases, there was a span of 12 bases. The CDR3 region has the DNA TGCGCCAGCAGTGAGTCTGGGGCAAGGAGCACTGAAGCTTTCTTT. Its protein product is CASSESGARSTEAFF.

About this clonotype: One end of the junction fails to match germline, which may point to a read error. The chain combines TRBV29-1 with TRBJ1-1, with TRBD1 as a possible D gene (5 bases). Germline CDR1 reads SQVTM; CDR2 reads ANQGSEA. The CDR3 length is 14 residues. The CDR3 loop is CSVEDEGMNTEAIF. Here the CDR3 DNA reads TGCAGCGTTGAAGATGAGGGGATGAACACTGAAGCTATCTTT. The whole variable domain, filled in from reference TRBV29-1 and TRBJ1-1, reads SAVISQKPSRDICQRGTSLTIQCQVDSQVTMMFWYRQQPGQSLTLIATANQGSEATYESGFVIDKFPISRPNLTFSTLTVSNMSPEDSSIYLCSVEDEGMNTEAIFGQGTRLTVV.

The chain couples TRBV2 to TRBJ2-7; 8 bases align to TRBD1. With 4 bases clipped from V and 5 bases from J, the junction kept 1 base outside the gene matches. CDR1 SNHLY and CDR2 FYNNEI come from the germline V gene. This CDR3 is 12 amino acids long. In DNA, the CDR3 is TGTGCCAGCAGTGTGGGACAGGACGAGCAGTACTTC. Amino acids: CASSVGQDEQYF. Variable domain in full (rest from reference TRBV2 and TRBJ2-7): EPEVTQTPSHQVTQMGQEVILRCVPISNHLYFYWYRQILGQKVEFLVSFYNNEISEKSEIFDDQFSVERPDGSNFTLKIRSTKLEDSAMYFCASSVGQDEQYFGPGTRLTVT.

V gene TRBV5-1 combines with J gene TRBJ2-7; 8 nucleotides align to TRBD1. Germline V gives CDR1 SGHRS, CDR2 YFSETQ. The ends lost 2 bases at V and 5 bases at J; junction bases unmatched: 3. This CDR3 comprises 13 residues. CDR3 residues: CASSFGQGDEQYF. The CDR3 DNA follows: TGCGCCAGCAGCTTTGGACAGGGCGACGAGCAGTACTTC.

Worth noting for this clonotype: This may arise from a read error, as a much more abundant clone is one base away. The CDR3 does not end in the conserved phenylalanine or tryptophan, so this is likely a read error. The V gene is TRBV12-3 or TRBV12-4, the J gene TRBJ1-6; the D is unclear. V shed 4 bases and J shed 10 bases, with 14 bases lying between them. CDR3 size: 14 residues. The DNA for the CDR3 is TGTGCCAGCAGTTGGCGGGGTAAAGGCTCACCCCTCCACTCT. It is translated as CASSWRGKGSPLHS.

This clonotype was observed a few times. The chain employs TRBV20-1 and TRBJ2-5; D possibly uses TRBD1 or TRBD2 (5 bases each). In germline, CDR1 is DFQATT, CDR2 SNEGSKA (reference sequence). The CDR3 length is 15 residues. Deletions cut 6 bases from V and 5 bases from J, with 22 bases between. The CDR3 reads CSANSPGPSGETQYF. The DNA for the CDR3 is TGCAGTGCGAACAGCCCGGGACCCTCCGGGGAGACCCAGTACTTC.

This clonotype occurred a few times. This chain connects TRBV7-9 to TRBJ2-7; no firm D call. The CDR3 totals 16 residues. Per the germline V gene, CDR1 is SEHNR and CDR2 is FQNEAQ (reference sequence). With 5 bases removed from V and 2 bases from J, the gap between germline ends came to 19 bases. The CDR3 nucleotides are TGTGCCAGCAGCCCTGCTCCTCCACTCGGCCCCTACGAGCAGTACTTC. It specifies CASSPAPPLGPYEQYF.

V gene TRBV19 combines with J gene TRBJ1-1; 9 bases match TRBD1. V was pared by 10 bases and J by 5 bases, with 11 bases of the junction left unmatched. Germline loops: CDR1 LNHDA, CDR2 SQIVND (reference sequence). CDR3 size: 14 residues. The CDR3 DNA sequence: TGTGCCACCGGGACAGGGATTGTGTTTACTGAAGCTTTCTTT. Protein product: CATGTGIVFTEAFF.

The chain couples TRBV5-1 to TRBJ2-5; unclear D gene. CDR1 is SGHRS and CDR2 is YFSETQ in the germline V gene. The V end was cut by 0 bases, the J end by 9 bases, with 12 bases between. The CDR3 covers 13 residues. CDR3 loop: CASSLEGRQPQYF. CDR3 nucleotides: TGCGCCAGCAGCTTGGAAGGTCGTCAGCCCCAGTACTTC.

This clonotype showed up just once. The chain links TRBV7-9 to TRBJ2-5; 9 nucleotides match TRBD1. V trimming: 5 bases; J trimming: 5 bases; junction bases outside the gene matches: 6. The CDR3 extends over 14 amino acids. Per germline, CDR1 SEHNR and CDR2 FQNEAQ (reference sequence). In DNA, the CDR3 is TGTGCCAGCAGCGGACAGGGGCCGGGGGAGACCCAGTACTTC. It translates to CASSGQGPGETQYF.

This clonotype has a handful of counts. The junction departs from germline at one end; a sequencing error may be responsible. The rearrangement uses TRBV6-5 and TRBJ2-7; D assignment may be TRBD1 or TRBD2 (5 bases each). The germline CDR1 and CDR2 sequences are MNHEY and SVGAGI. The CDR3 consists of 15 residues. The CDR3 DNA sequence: TGTGCCATCAGTTACCGGACGACGGGGCCTCGGGAGCAGTACTTC. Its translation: CAISYRTTGPREQYF.

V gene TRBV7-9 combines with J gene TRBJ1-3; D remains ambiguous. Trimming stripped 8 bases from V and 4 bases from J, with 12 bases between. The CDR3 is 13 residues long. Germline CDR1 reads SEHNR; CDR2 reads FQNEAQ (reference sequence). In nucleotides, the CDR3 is TGTGCCAGCTCACCACCCAGGGGAAACACCATATATTTT. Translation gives CASSPPRGNTIYF.

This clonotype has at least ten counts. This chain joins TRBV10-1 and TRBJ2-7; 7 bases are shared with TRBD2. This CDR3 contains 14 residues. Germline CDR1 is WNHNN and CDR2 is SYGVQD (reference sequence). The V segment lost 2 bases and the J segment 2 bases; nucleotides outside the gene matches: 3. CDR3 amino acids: CASSEGDYPYEQYF. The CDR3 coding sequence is TGCGCCAGCAGTGAGGGGGACTACCCCTACGAGCAGTACTTC.

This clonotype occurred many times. CDR3 loop: CASSVSSYGYTF. The CDR3 DNA reads TGTGCCAGCAGCGTCTCCAGCTATGGCTACACCTTC. The chain recombines TRBV9 with TRBJ1-2; no clear D gene. Germline values: CDR1 SGDLS, CDR2 YYNGEE. CDR3 length: 12 residues. V was trimmed by 2 bases and J by 4 bases, leaving 6 bases between them.

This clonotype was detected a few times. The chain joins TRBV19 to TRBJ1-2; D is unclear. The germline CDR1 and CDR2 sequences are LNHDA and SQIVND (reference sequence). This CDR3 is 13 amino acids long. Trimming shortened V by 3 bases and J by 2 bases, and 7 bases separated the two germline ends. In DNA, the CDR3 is TGTGCCAGTAGTATCGCGGAGAACTATGGCTACACCTTC. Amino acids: CASSIAENYGYTF. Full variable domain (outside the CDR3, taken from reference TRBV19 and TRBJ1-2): DGGITQSPKYLFRKEGQNVTLSCEQNLNHDAMYWYRQDPGQGLRLIYYSQIVNDFQKGDIAEGYSVSREKKESFPLTVTSAQKNPTAFYLCASSIAENYGYTFGSGTRLTVV.

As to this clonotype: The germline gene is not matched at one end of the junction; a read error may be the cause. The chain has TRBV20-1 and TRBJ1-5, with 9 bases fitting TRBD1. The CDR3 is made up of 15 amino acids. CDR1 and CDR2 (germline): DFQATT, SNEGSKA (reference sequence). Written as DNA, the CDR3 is TGCAGTACTAGAGGGGGGACAGGGAGCAATCAGCCCCAGCATTTT. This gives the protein CSTRGGTGSNQPQHF.

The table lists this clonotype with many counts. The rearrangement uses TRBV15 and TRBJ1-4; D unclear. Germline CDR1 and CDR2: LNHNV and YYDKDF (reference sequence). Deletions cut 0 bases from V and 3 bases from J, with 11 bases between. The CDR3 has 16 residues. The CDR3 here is CATSRDPGAANEKLFF. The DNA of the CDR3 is TGTGCCACCAGCAGAGATCCGGGCGCGGCTAATGAAAAACTGTTTTTT.

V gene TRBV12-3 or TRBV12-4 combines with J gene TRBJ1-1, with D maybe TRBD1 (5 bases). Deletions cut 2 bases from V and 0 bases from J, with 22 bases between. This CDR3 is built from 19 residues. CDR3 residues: CASSLSGTSISGLNTEAFF. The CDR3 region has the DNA TGTGCCAGCAGTTTAAGTGGGACCTCAATCTCGGGTTTGAACACTGAAGCTTTCTTT.

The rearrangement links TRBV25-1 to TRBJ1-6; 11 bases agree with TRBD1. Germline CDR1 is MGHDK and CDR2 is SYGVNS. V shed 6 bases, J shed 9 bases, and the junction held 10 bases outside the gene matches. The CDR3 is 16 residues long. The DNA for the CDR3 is TGTGCCAGCAGCCTACGCGGACAGGGGGCACGTTCACCCCTCCACTTT. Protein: CASSLRGQGARSPLHF. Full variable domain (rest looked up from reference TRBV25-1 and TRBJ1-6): EADIYQTPRYLVIGTGKKITLECSQTMGHDKMYWYQQDPGMELHLIHYSYGVNSTEKGDLSSESTVSRIRTEHFPLTLESARPSHTSQYLCASSLRGQGARSPLHFGNGTRLTVT.

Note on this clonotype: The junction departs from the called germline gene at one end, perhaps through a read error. CDR3 sequence reads: CASSDLGRTGQETRYF. Written as DNA, the CDR3 is TGCGCCAGCAGTGACCTAGGCCGGACCGGGCAAGAGACCCGGTACTTC. The V call is TRBV10-2, the J call TRBJ2-5, with unresolved D. CDR1 and CDR2 (germline): WSHSY, SAAADI. The CDR3 has 16 residues.